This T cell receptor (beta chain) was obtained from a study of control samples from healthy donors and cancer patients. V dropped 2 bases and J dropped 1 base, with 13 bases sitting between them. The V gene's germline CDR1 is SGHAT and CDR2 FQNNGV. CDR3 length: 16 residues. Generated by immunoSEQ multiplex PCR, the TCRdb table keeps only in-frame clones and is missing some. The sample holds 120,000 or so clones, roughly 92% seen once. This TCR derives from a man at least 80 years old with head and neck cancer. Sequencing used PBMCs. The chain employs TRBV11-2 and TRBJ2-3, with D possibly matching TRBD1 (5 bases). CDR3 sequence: CASSLIRPRGTDTQYF. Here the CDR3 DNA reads TGTGCCAGCAGCTTAATCAGGCCCAGGGGCACAGATACGCAGTATTTT. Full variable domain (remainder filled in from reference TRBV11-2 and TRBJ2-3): EAGVAQSPRYKIIEKRQSVAFWCNPISGHATLYWYQQILGQGPKLLIQFQNNGVVDDSQLPKDRFSAERLKGVDSTLKIQPAKLEDSAVYLCASSLIRPRGTDTQYFGPGTRLTVL.